These T cell receptor beta chains were read from a single sample in a study of CD8 T cells in Susac syndrome. MiXCR, applied by TCRdb to the immunoSEQ multiplex PCR reads, yields one record per CDR3 protein. The repertoire includes some 130,000 distinct CDR3 sequences, roughly 94% of them detected once, and 0.18% sits in the top ten. Input material: CD8+ T cells from PBMCs. The receptors were gathered from a human donor with Susac syndrome. Each CDR3 is given with its conserved first and last residue. D genes are given only for firm matches. A row's size may be missing; if present it is once, few, many or a size class.

size	D	V	J	DNA	CDR3
NA	NA	TRBV11-2	TRBJ2-1	TGTGCCAGCAGCACAACCGGGGCTCGCAATGAGCAGTTCTTC	CASSTTGARNEQFF
once	NA	TRBV5-1	TRBJ2-1	TGCGCCAGCAGCTCGAGGAAGGGGGAGGCCGCCTACAATGAGCAGTTCTTC	CASSSRKGEAAYNEQFF
NA	TRBD2	TRBV6-5	TRBJ2-7	TGTGCCAGCAGTTACTCGACTAGCGGGAGGACCTACGAGCAGTACTTC	CASSYSTSGRTYEQYF
NA	NA	TRBV28	TRBJ1-1	TGTGCCAGCAGTTTAGGGGCCCCAGAAGCTTTCTTT	CASSLGAPEAFF
NA	TRBD2	TRBV20-1	TRBJ2-5	TGCAGTGCTAGAGTATCAACGCCAGCGGGAGGATCCCCAGAGACCCAGTACTTC	CSARVSTPAGGSPETQYF
NA	TRBD2	TRBV19	TRBJ2-1	TGTGCCAGTAGTATGGGGACTAGCGATTACAATGAGCAGTTCTTC	CASSMGTSDYNEQFF
NA	NA	TRBV24-1	TRBJ2-2	TGTGCCACCAAGTCTGTCCGGAGCACCGGGGAGCTGTTTTTT	CATKSVRSTGELFF
NA	NA	TRBV9	TRBJ2-2	TGTGCCAGCAGCGTAGCCGGGACGAACACCGGGGAGCTGTTTTTT	CASSVAGTNTGELFF
NA	NA	TRBV27	TRBJ1-5	TGTGCCACCTCGGGGGGAGGTCAGCCCCAGCATTTT	CATSGGGQPQHF
NA	NA	TRBV5-4	TRBJ2-7	TGTGCCAGCAGCTTGGATACAGGGCCACACTCCGCCTACGAGCAGTACTTC	CASSLDTGPHSAYEQYF
NA	NA	TRBV9	TRBJ2-3	TGTGCCAGCAGCGTAGCATCTATTGGCACAGATACGCAGTATTTT	CASSVASIGTDTQYF
NA	TRBD2	TRBV13	TRBJ2-5	TGTGCCAGCAGCACACTAGCGGGAGGAAGGGAGACCCAGTACTTC	CASSTLAGGRETQYF
NA	NA	TRBV29-1	TRBJ2-2	TGCAGCGTTGTTCGGAACACCGGGGAGCTGTTTTTT	CSVVRNTGELFF
NA	NA	TRBV11-2	TRBJ2-3	TGTGCCAGCAGCCGGACAGCAGATACGCAGTATTTT	CASSRTADTQYF
NA	NA	TRBV15	TRBJ2-3	TGTGCCACCAGCGGAACAAGGGGGGATACGCAGTATTTT	CATSGTRGDTQYF
NA	NA	TRBV30	TRBJ1-2	TGTGCCTGGTCCCTGGGTTGGCGGGAAAATGGCTACACCTTC	CAWSLGWRENGYTF
NA	TRBD1	TRBV10-1	TRBJ2-1	TGCGCCAGCGGAGGACAGGGGGCAAATGAGCAGTTCTTC	CASGGQGANEQFF
NA	NA	TRBV7-7	TRBJ1-5	TGTGCTAGCAGCTTAGGGACTAGCAATCAGCCCCAGCATTTT	CASSLGTSNQPQHF
NA	NA	TRBV25-1	TRBJ1-3	TGTGCCAGCATCTCCAGAGGGGGGGCTGGAAACACCATATATTTT	CASISRGGAGNTIYF
NA	NA	TRBV20-1	TRBJ1-5	TGCAGTGCTAGAGAAGGGGAGGCGGGGTTTGGGTCCCAGCATTTT	CSAREGEAGFGSQHF
NA	NA	TRBV20-1	TRBJ2-6	TGCAGTGCTAGAGGCCGACAGAACTCTGGGGCCAACGTCCTGACTTTC	CSARGRQNSGANVLTF
NA	TRBD1	TRBV5-6	TRBJ1-5	TGTGCCAGCAGCCGGGACAGGGGGCGATGGAAGGAGCCCCAGCATTTT	CASSRDRGRWKEPQHF